The 3 T cell receptor beta chains given below trace back to one sample, sequenced in a study of shared clonotypes between healthy human individuals. Sequencing used immunoSEQ multiplex PCR; TCRdb keeps in-frame clones, though not all of them. The sample comprises fewer than 1.4 million clones, about 84% of which are singletons, and roughly 0.61% rests with the top ten. The sample comprised memory CD4+ T cells from PBMCs. Sample subset: CD45RA-negative fraction. The receptors here all came from a young man in good health. Some clones in this sample may be carry-over from other donors' samples.

The rearrangement uses TRBV6-5 and TRBJ2-7; D may match TRBD1 or TRBD2 (5 bases each). This CDR3 has 15 residues. Germline assignment: CDR1 MNHEY and CDR2 SVGAGI. The ends were cut back, 0 bases at V and 4 bases at J, with 13 bases in the middle. CDR3 in amino acids: CASSYSRDGPYEQYF. The DNA of the CDR3 is TGTGCCAGCAGTTACTCCCGGGACGGACCGTACGAGCAGTACTTC.

Only one count was recorded for this clone. V usage is TRBV9 and J usage is TRBJ2-2; weak D call: TRBD1 (5 bases). CDR1 and CDR2 from the germline V gene are SGDLS and YYNGEE. The V end lost 0 bases, the J end lost 7 bases, and 10 bases lay between the germline ends. This CDR3 has 14 residues. The CDR3 DNA reads TGTGCCAGCAGCGTAGCCCTGACAGTCGGGGAGCTGTTTTTT. Its translation is CASSVALTVGELFF.

On this clone itself: The sample has other DNA sequences that encode this CDR3 too. The genes are TRBV12-5 and TRBJ1-5; D is undetermined. The germline V gene encodes CDR1 LGHNT and CDR2 FRNRAP. Trimming left V 5 bases short and J 4 bases short, with 3 bases between. There are 11 residues in the CDR3. The CDR3 DNA is TGTGCTAGTGGTGTAAATCAGCCCCAGCATTTT. The encoded protein is CASGVNQPQHF.